The next 16 T cell receptor beta chains were all read from a single sample in a study of T cell changes during pregnancy in multiple sclerosis. Clones were read by immunoSEQ multiplex PCR, and TCRdb kept only the in-frame ones, dropping some. Counted here are about 44,000 clones, around 92% occurring once; the ten biggest clones make up around 1.3%. The specimen sequenced was peripheral blood. Every receptor here comes from a female donor with multiple sclerosis, enrolled in a pregnancy study.

V is TRBV4-1 and J is TRBJ2-7; 8 nucleotides line up with TRBD2. The V gene's germline CDR1 is MGHRA and CDR2 YSYEKL. The CDR3 sequence is 16 residues long. Germline trimming cut 0 bases from V and 2 bases from J; bases unmatched to any gene: 6. The CDR3 spells CASSQDESGGPYEQYF. For the CDR3, the DNA is TGCGCCAGCAGCCAAGACGAGAGCGGGGGACCCTACGAGCAGTACTTC.

The CDR3 sequence is CASSLSRGATGELFF. CDR3 DNA sequence: TGTGCCAGCAGCTTATCAAGGGGTGCCACCGGGGAGCTGTTTTTT. The J gene is TRBJ2-2, the V gene TRBV7-2, with D perhaps TRBD1 (5 bases). Germline V lookup: CDR1 SGHTA, CDR2 FQGNSA. The germline V and J ends were trimmed by 2 bases and 4 bases, with 11 bases remaining between them. The CDR3 runs 15 residues.

The CDR3 region has the DNA TGTGCCAGTTACAGGGCCTCTGGAAACACCATATATTTT. Its protein product is CASYRASGNTIYF. The chain recombines TRBV28 with TRBJ1-3, with a tentative D call TRBD1 (6 bases). The V gene's germline CDR1 is MDHEN and CDR2 SYDVKM. Trimming removed 9 bases from V and 0 bases from J, with 9 bases in between. There are 13 residues in the CDR3.

J is TRBJ2-2 and V is TRBV19; D possibly matches TRBD1 or TRBD2 (5 bases each). V shed 7 bases and J shed 2 bases, with 17 bases lying between them. The CDR3 spans 16 residues. Germline loops: CDR1 LNHDA, CDR2 SQIVND (reference sequence). This chain's CDR3 is CASTRVSTINTGELFF. The CDR3 region has the DNA TGTGCCAGTACCAGGGTTTCGACTATCAACACCGGGGAGCTGTTTTTT.

V and J are TRBV27 and TRBJ2-1; 12 bases are shared with TRBD2. V shed 4 bases, J shed 4 bases, and the junction held 14 bases outside the gene matches. The CDR3 sequence is 19 residues long. Per the germline V gene, CDR1 is MNHEY and CDR2 is SMNVEV (reference sequence). DNA for the CDR3: TGTGCCAGCAGTTCGTTTCGGCTAGCGGGAGGGCCGGGGTACAATGAGCAGTTCTTC. Its protein product is CASSSFRLAGGPGYNEQFF.

The chain recombines TRBV7-3 with TRBJ1-1; perhaps TRBD1 as D (6 bases). The V gene's germline CDR1 is SGHTA and CDR2 FQGTGA. Deletions cut 0 bases from V and 1 base from J, with 6 bases between. This CDR3 contains 14 residues. CDR3: CASSLTGGNTEAFF. Written as DNA, the CDR3 is TGTGCCAGCAGCTTAACAGGGGGGAACACTGAAGCTTTCTTT.

The chain combines TRBV30 with TRBJ1-5; D ambiguous. The CDR3 spans 15 residues. V was trimmed by 5 bases and J by 5 bases, leaving 19 bases between them. Germline V lookup: CDR1 GTSNPN, CDR2 SVGIG (reference sequence). The CDR3 sequence: CAWLAGRLLDQPQHF. The CDR3 DNA reads as TGTGCCTGGCTGGCCGGGCGCTTACTAGATCAGCCCCAGCATTTT.

This sequence joins TRBV6-1 and TRBJ2-7, with 8 bases matching TRBD2. Germline V lookup: CDR1 MNHNS, CDR2 SASEGT. Trimming at V came to 5 bases and at J to 3 bases, leaving 9 bases not matched to a gene. CDR3 length equals 15 residues. Written as DNA, the CDR3 is TGTGCCAGCAGTCCCGGGGGGGGACAAATCTACGAGCAGTACTTC. This gives the protein CASSPGGGQIYEQYF.

The chain employs TRBV5-4 and TRBJ2-7; possibly TRBD1 or TRBD2 for D (6 bases each). The V and J ends lost 8 bases and 1 base respectively, with 13 bases between them. CDR1 and CDR2 from the germline V gene are SGHNT and YYREEE (reference sequence). The CDR3 spans 13 residues. The CDR3 sequence: CASNKGGSYEQYF. The CDR3 nucleotides are TGTGCCAGTAACAAAGGGGGGTCCTACGAGCAGTACTTC.

The gene calls are TRBV5-4 and TRBJ2-3, with no clear D. V was trimmed by 4 bases and J by 5 bases, leaving 20 bases between them. This CDR3 contains 16 residues. Looked up from germline, CDR1 is SGHNT and CDR2 is YYREEE (reference sequence). In DNA, the CDR3 is TGTGCCAGCAGCCGCGACAAGGGTTCGGCACAAGATACGCAGTATTTT. The encoded protein is CASSRDKGSAQDTQYF.

The CDR3 region is CASSSGTGGSRGYTF. The CDR3 DNA reads TGTGCCAGCAGCTCGGGGACAGGGGGAAGTAGAGGCTACACCTTC. The J gene is TRBJ1-2, the V gene TRBV7-2, with 11 bases lining up with TRBD1. In germline, CDR1 is SGHTA, CDR2 FQGNSA. J lost 8 bases, V lost 4 bases, and 9 bases had no gene match. This CDR3 region has 15 residues.

The chain carries TRBV27 and TRBJ2-7; 10 nucleotides agree with TRBD1. This CDR3 is built from 18 residues. V was pared by 4 bases and J by 7 bases, with 19 bases of the junction left unmatched. Germline V gene data show CDR1 as MNHEY and CDR2 as SMNVEV (reference sequence). DNA for the CDR3: TGTGCCAGCAGTTCGGGGACAGGGGCTCGGGCGGGGGCGAGGGAGCAGTACTTC. This translates into CASSSGTGARAGAREQYF.

This clone has just a few counts. V usage is TRBV30 and J usage is TRBJ1-2; D might be TRBD1 (6 bases). This CDR3 is 12 amino acids long. Trimming pared 1 base from V and 8 bases from J, leaving 11 bases between. Germline CDR1 GTSNPN, CDR2 SVGIG (reference sequence). The CDR3 is CAWSGQVDGYTF. The CDR3 DNA sequence: TGTGCCTGGAGTGGACAGGTAGACGGCTACACCTTC.

This clone was seen more than once but under ten times. This chain joins TRBV28 and TRBJ2-5; D not certain. CDR3 size: 12 residues. Per the germline V gene, CDR1 is MDHEN and CDR2 is SYDVKM. The V end was cut by 6 bases, the J end by 5 bases, with 10 bases between. CDR3 loop: CASSSDTETQYF. CDR3 nucleotide sequence: TGTGCCAGCAGCTCAGACACCGAGACCCAGTACTTC.

The rearrangement joins TRBV2 to TRBJ2-7; D is undetermined. Germline CDR1 SNHLY, CDR2 FYNNEI. The CDR3 length is 13 residues. V was cut by 4 bases and J by 2 bases, with 9 bases left in between. The CDR3 sequence: CASSGYGPYEQYF. As DNA, the CDR3 is TGTGCCAGCAGTGGGTACGGTCCCTACGAGCAGTACTTC. Drawing the rest from reference TRBV2 and TRBJ2-7, the complete variable domain is EPEVTQTPSHQVTQMGQEVILRCVPISNHLYFYWYRQILGQKVEFLVSFYNNEISEKSEIFDDQFSVERPDGSNFTLKIRSTKLEDSAMYFCASSGYGPYEQYFGPGTRLTVT.

The chain recombines TRBV5-4 with TRBJ2-5; possible D gene TRBD1, 6 bases. Germline CDR1 is SGHNT and CDR2 is YYREEE (reference sequence). This CDR3 has 15 residues. The ends were cut back, 4 bases at V and 1 base at J, with 14 bases in the middle. The CDR3 DNA sequence: TGTGCCAGCAGCACTAAAGGGACAATCCAAGAGACCCAGTACTTC. Translated, it gives CASSTKGTIQETQYF.